Shown below are 24 T cell receptor beta chains from a single sample sequenced in a study of identical twins. Each CDR3 protein is one row after TCRdb ran MiXCR on the 5' RACE reads. This sample yields around 500,000 distinct CDR3 sequences, of which approximately 14% are seen a single time; about 0.54% belongs to the top ten. The same data also went into a second study, on yellow fever vaccine responses in identical twins.

The source material was CD4+ T cells sorted from blood. These receptors were collected from a woman aged 18-35 years in good health.

The chain combines TRBV20-1 with TRBJ2-3; D possibly corresponds to TRBD2 (6 bases). V was shortened by 1 base and J by 1 base, with 12 bases between the two germline ends. The CDR3 extends over 15 amino acids. CDR1 and CDR2 (germline): DFQATT, SNEGSKA (reference sequence). The CDR3 region is CSARVWRDRTDTQYF. The CDR3, as DNA: TGCAGTGCTAGAGTATGGCGGGACCGCACAGATACGCAGTATTTT.

This clonotype was seen many times. This chain joins TRBV10-3 and TRBJ2-7; 7 nucleotides match TRBD1. The CDR3 is made up of 13 amino acids. Per germline, CDR1 ENHRY and CDR2 SYGVKD. V trimming: 7 bases; J trimming: 7 bases; junction bases outside the gene matches: 10. The CDR3 spells CAITPDRAREQYF. The CDR3 DNA is TGTGCCATCACTCCCGACAGGGCCCGAGAGCAGTACTTC.

The chain is built from TRBV11-2 and TRBJ2-7; weak D call: TRBD2 (5 bases). The germline V gene encodes CDR1 SGHAT and CDR2 FQNNGV. The CDR3 length is 14 residues. Trimming removed 0 bases at V and 4 bases at J, with 10 bases between. CDR3 sequence reads: CASSLDGVAYEQYF. In nucleotides, the CDR3 is TGTGCCAGCAGCTTAGACGGGGTTGCATACGAGCAGTACTTC.

This chain joins TRBV2 and TRBJ2-3; D gene uncertain. The V gene's germline CDR1 is SNHLY and CDR2 FYNNEI. Trimming pared 9 bases from V and 2 bases from J, leaving 12 bases between. CDR3 length: 13 amino acids. Here the CDR3 reads CASSARYTDTQYF. In DNA, the CDR3 is TGTGCCAGTTCTGCGCGATACACAGATACGCAGTATTTT.

V and J are TRBV29-1 and TRBJ1-1; D unresolved. The germline gives CDR1 SQVTM, CDR2 ANQGSEA. V was shortened by 7 bases and J by 1 base, with 10 bases between the two germline ends. The CDR3 contains 12 residues. The CDR3 coding sequence is TGCAGCGCAGACAATTCGAACACTGAAGCTTTCTTT. It codes for CSADNSNTEAFF.

The CDR3 loop is CSVGDRAQETQYF. CDR3 nucleotide sequence: TGCAGCGTTGGGGACAGGGCCCAAGAGACCCAGTACTTC. The chain has TRBV29-1 and TRBJ2-5; 9 positions agree with TRBD1. In germline, CDR1 is SQVTM, CDR2 ANQGSEA. The CDR3 extends over 13 amino acids. V lost 4 bases, J lost 1 base, and 1 base stayed unmatched. Together with reference TRBV29-1 and TRBJ2-5, the CDR3 gives the full variable domain: SAVISQKPSRDICQRGTSLTIQCQVDSQVTMMFWYRQQPGQSLTLIATANQGSEATYESGFVIDKFPISRPNLTFSTLTVSNMSPEDSSIYLCSVGDRAQETQYFGPGTRLLVL.

The chain uses TRBV19 and TRBJ2-5; TRBD1 aligns across 7 bases. The CDR3 spans 14 residues. V trimming: 4 bases; J trimming: 6 bases; junction bases outside the gene matches: 8. Germline CDR1 LNHDA, CDR2 SQIVND (reference sequence). CDR3 nucleotide sequence: TGTGCCAGTAGTACCACCGGGACAGACAAGACCCAGTACTTC. It is translated as CASSTTGTDKTQYF. Full variable domain (remainder filled in from reference TRBV19 and TRBJ2-5): DGGITQSPKYLFRKEGQNVTLSCEQNLNHDAMYWYRQDPGQGLRLIYYSQIVNDFQKGDIAEGYSVSREKKESFPLTVTSAQKNPTAFYLCASSTTGTDKTQYFGPGTRLLVL.

This sequence joins TRBV12-3 or TRBV12-4 and TRBJ2-4; weak D call: TRBD2 (5 bases). V dropped 4 bases and J dropped 0 bases, with 16 bases sitting between them. This CDR3 has 17 residues. This CDR3 reads CASSSTGVSAAKNIQYF. The CDR3 region has the DNA TGTGCCAGCAGTTCAACCGGGGTCAGCGCAGCCAAAAACATTCAGTACTTC.

This clonotype has a count of ten or more. This sequence joins TRBV7-2 and TRBJ2-5; 7 positions match TRBD2. The trim removed 7 bases at V and 1 base at J, leaving 9 bases unmatched. The CDR3 loop spans 15 amino acids. Per germline, CDR1 SGHTA and CDR2 FQGNSA. CDR3 residues: CASTRVGGSQETQYF. The CDR3 DNA sequence: TGTGCCAGCACTCGAGTGGGCGGGAGCCAAGAGACCCAGTACTTC.

This clonotype was seen repeatedly, ten times or more. V usage is TRBV5-1 and J usage is TRBJ2-3; no reliable D call. CDR3 length: 12 residues. V shed 3 bases and J shed 0 bases, with 2 bases lying between them. Germline V gene data show CDR1 as SGHRS and CDR2 as YFSETQ. CDR3 DNA: TGCGCCAGCAGCTCTAGCACAGATACGCAGTATTTT. This gives the protein CASSSSTDTQYF.

This clonotype has ten or more counts. The chain links TRBV11-2 to TRBJ2-1; TRBD2 matches 8 bases. Germline lookup yields CDR1 SGHAT and CDR2 FQNNGV. With V trimmed by 4 bases and J by 0 bases, 2 bases remained unmatched. The CDR3 covers 15 residues. CDR3 region: CASSSGTSSYNEQFF. CDR3 in DNA: TGTGCCAGCAGCTCCGGGACTAGCTCCTACAATGAGCAGTTCTTC.

On this clonotype itself: This may be a read error, as it is one base from a much larger clone. The chain uses TRBV18 and TRBJ2-7, with unresolved D. This CDR3 has 15 amino acids. The V and J ends lost 5 bases and 5 bases respectively, with 19 bases between them. Per the germline V gene, CDR1 is KGHSH and CDR2 is LQKENI. The DNA of the CDR3 is TGTGCCAGCTCAGCCAGCATGGGGTTTTTGGACGAGCAGTACTTC. Protein: CASSASMGFLDEQYF.

A few counts support this clonotype. V and J are TRBV13 and TRBJ2-2, with a tentative D call TRBD2 (5 bases). Trimming removed 5 bases at V and 6 bases at J, with 7 bases between. This CDR3 has 12 amino acids. Germline values: CDR1 PRHDT, CDR2 FYEKMQ (reference sequence). DNA of the CDR3: TGTGCCAGCAGCCGGGAATCCGGGGAGCTGTTTTTT. It is translated as CASSRESGELFF.

This clonotype showed up just a few times. This rearrangement joins TRBV6-1 to TRBJ2-1; TRBD2 matches at 7 bases. The germline V gene has CDR1 MNHNS and CDR2 SASEGT. There are 13 residues in the CDR3. V shed 7 bases, J shed 2 bases, and the junction held 2 bases outside the gene matches. This CDR3 reads CASKRGTYNEQFF. The CDR3 nucleotides read TGTGCCAGCAAGCGGGGTACCTACAATGAGCAGTTCTTC.

V gene TRBV4-1 combines with J gene TRBJ2-3, with 9 bases fitting TRBD2. Germline trimming cut 0 bases from V and 0 bases from J; bases unmatched to any gene: 16. The CDR3 contains 21 residues. The V gene's germline CDR1 is MGHRA and CDR2 YSYEKL. DNA of the CDR3: TGCGCCAGCAGCCAAGATTGGGCGGGAGGGCCCGCAGTAACTAGCACAGATACGCAGTATTTT. It translates to CASSQDWAGGPAVTSTDTQYF.

The rearrangement joins TRBV10-3 to TRBJ1-2, with D tentatively TRBD1 (5 bases). CDR1 and CDR2 from the germline V gene are ENHRY and SYGVKD. The length of the CDR3 is 13 residues. V shed 6 bases and J shed 6 bases, with 14 bases lying between them. CDR3 sequence (DNA): TGTGCCATCAGCAGGGATCGAGGAGATGGCTACACCTTC. It yields the protein CAISRDRGDGYTF.

The CDR3 DNA sequence: TGTGCCAGCAGTGGCGAGGGGGGGCGCAGGGCTTTCTTT. The encoded protein is CASSGEGGRRAFF. This rearrangement joins TRBV2 to TRBJ1-1, with D possibly matching TRBD1 (6 bases). CDR3 length: 13 residues. From germline, CDR1 is SNHLY and CDR2 FYNNEI. The V end lost 4 bases, the J end lost 11 bases, and 17 bases lay between the germline ends.

This clonotype has at least ten counts. The rearrangement joins TRBV28 to TRBJ2-7, with D perhaps given as TRBD1 or TRBD2 (5 bases each). V lost 5 bases, J lost 0 bases, and 26 bases lay in between. The V gene's germline CDR1 is MDHEN and CDR2 SYDVKM. CDR3 length equals 19 residues. The CDR3 DNA is TGTGCCAGCAGTAGCGTTCGATGGGGCGGAGGCTTGAGCTCCTACGAGCAGTACTTC. Translation gives CASSSVRWGGGLSSYEQYF.

The V gene is TRBV27, the J gene TRBJ2-7; 7 bases map to TRBD1. The CDR3 spans 15 residues. CDR1 and CDR2 (germline): MNHEY, SMNVEV (reference sequence). V was clipped by 4 bases and J by 2 bases; unmatched bases: 8. The CDR3 DNA sequence: TGTGCCAGCAGTTCCCGACAGGGATGGGCCTACGAGCAGTACTTC. Translated: CASSSRQGWAYEQYF.

This clonotype was counted between two and nine times. CDR3 sequence (DNA): TGCAGTGCTAGAGCGGCGGTGGCCCCCCACAATGAGCAGTTCTTC. This codes for CSARAAVAPHNEQFF. The chain is built from TRBV20-1 and TRBJ2-1; no clear D. Trimming removed 1 base from V and 5 bases from J, with 15 bases in between. This CDR3 is built from 15 residues. The germline CDR1 and CDR2 sequences are DFQATT and SNEGSKA (reference sequence).

This clonotype has just a few counts. V gene TRBV6-2 or TRBV6-3 combines with J gene TRBJ1-2, with 7 bases lining up with TRBD1. Germline CDR1 reads MNHEY; CDR2 reads SVGEGT. Trimming cost V 5 bases and J 4 bases; bases outside gene matches: 4. The CDR3 extends over 13 amino acids. DNA for the CDR3: TGTGCCAGCAGTCGACAGGGAATCTATGGCTACACCTTC. Protein sequence: CASSRQGIYGYTF.

The J gene is TRBJ2-7, the V gene TRBV3-1; D ambiguous. Looked up from germline, CDR1 is LGHDT and CDR2 is YNNKEL (reference sequence). This CDR3 comprises 13 residues. Trimming cost V 4 bases and J 6 bases, with 13 bases left between them. This CDR3 is CASSPRRWGEQYF. CDR3 DNA sequence: TGTGCCAGCAGCCCACGACGATGGGGCGAGCAGTACTTC.

The V gene is TRBV20-1, the J gene TRBJ2-7; D not resolved. With 6 bases removed from V and 6 bases from J, the gap between germline ends came to 18 bases. CDR1 and CDR2 (germline): DFQATT, SNEGSKA (reference sequence). The CDR3 loop spans 13 amino acids. CDR3 sequence reads: CSAVPISGIEQYF. In DNA, the CDR3 is TGCAGTGCCGTACCGATTTCCGGAATCGAGCAGTACTTC.

This chain connects TRBV4-3 to TRBJ2-1; D possibly corresponds to TRBD2 (6 bases). The ends were cut back, 0 bases at V and 1 base at J, with 16 bases in the middle. CDR1 is LGHNA and CDR2 is YSLEER in the germline V gene. The CDR3 consists of 18 residues. This CDR3 is CASSQEDWGEQSYNEQFF. Here the CDR3 DNA reads TGCGCCAGCAGCCAAGAAGATTGGGGGGAGCAATCCTACAATGAGCAGTTCTTC.